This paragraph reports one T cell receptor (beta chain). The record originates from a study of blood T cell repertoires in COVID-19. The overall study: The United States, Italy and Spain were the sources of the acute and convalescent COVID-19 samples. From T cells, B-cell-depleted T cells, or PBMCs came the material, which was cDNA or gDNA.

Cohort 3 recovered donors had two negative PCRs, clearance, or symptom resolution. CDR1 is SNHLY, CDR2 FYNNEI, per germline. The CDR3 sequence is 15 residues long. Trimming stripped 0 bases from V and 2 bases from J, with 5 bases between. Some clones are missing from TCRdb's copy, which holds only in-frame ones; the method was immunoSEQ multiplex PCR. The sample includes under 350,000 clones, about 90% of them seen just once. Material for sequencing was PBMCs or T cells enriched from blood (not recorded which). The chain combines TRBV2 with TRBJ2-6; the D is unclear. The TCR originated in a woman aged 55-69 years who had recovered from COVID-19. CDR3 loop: CASSEALPGANVLTF. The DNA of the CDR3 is TGTGCCAGCAGTGAAGCGCTACCTGGGGCCAACGTCCTGACTTTC.